These 9 T cell receptor beta chains share one sample of origin, sequenced in a study of cytomegalovirus exposure and HLA in healthy donors. Both 60 Vbeta primers and 13 Jbeta primers went into the PCR. TCRdb's copy holds only in-frame clones and misses some; the assay was immunoSEQ multiplex PCR. The repertoire holds about 170,000 clones, with about 81% as singletons. Material: PBMCs. The receptors stem from a girl between 10 and 17 years old in good health and CMV-seropositive.

V usage is TRBV10-3 and J usage is TRBJ1-1; a possible D gene is TRBD1 (5 bases). The CDR3 is 12 amino acids. Germline assignment: CDR1 ENHRY and CDR2 SYGVKD. V gave up 6 bases and J gave up 3 bases, with 8 bases separating them. This CDR3 is CAIRDTYTEAFF. The CDR3 DNA sequence: TGTGCCATCAGGGACACCTACACTGAAGCTTTCTTT.

The chain is built from TRBV5-6 and TRBJ2-2; D uncertain. Germline V gene data show CDR1 as SGHDT and CDR2 as YYEEEE. CDR3 length: 15 residues. The V gene lost 2 bases and the J gene lost 3 bases, with 11 bases spanning the gap. The CDR3 DNA is TGTGCCAGCAGCTTAAGCCCCTTGGACACCGGGGAGCTGTTTTTT. This gives the protein CASSLSPLDTGELFF.

This chain joins TRBV27 and TRBJ1-5; 12 bases are a match to TRBD1. The CDR3 runs 15 residues. Trimming at V came to 6 bases and at J to 7 bases, leaving 7 bases not matched to a gene. The germline V gene has CDR1 MNHEY and CDR2 SMNVEV (reference sequence). CDR3 nucleotide sequence: TGTGCCAGCAGGTTCGGGGACAGGGGGCTGCAGCCCCAGCATTTT. It is translated as CASRFGDRGLQPQHF.

The chain links TRBV19 to TRBJ2-1; D not resolved. The CDR3 is made up of 16 amino acids. Trimming stripped 4 bases from V and 6 bases from J, with 19 bases between. CDR1 and CDR2 from the germline V gene are LNHDA and SQIVND (reference sequence). This CDR3 is CASSSTWATYGNEQFF. The CDR3 DNA sequence: TGTGCCAGTAGTAGTACCTGGGCAACGTACGGCAATGAGCAGTTCTTC.

The DNA for the CDR3 is TGTGCCAGCAGCGTAGGGTACGGGACAGGGGCGGCCGGGGAGCTGTTTTTT. Translation: CASSVGYGTGAAGELFF. This chain uses TRBV9 with TRBJ2-2; TRBD1 aligns across 10 bases. CDR1 SGDLS and CDR2 YYNGEE come from the germline V gene. The J segment lost 6 bases and the V segment lost 0 bases, leaving 8 bases of the junction unmatched. This CDR3 is built from 17 residues.

The chain has TRBV6-1 and TRBJ2-3; weak D call: TRBD2 (5 bases). Germline assignment: CDR1 MNHNS and CDR2 SASEGT. V lost 7 bases and J lost 1, with 12 bases in between. CDR3 length equals 14 residues. Here the CDR3 DNA reads TGTGCCAGCACCAGGACCGGGGGCACAGATACGCAGTATTTT. Translating gives CASTRTGGTDTQYF.

V and J are TRBV5-1 and TRBJ2-5; D gene uncertain. Germline-derived CDR1 and CDR2 are SGHRS and YFSETQ. The CDR3 loop spans 15 amino acids. Trimming took 5 bases from V and 2 from J, leaving 16 bases between them. The DNA for the CDR3 is TGCGCCAGCAGTCTCTCATCTTACCTACAAGAGACCCAGTACTTC. Translation gives CASSLSSYLQETQYF.

In its sample, this clone was seen once. This chain connects TRBV9 to TRBJ1-2; maybe TRBD1 (5 bases). This CDR3 is built from 14 residues. Germline V gene lookup returns CDR1 SGDLS and CDR2 YYNGEE. Trimming removed 1 base from V and 8 bases from J, with 15 bases in between. The chain's CDR3 is CASSVSSLDTGYTF. DNA of the CDR3: TGTGCCAGCAGCGTATCTTCCCTGGACACCGGCTACACCTTC.

The CDR3 sequence is CASSIRGGISNQPQHF. The DNA of the CDR3 is TGTGCCAGTAGTATCAGAGGGGGCATAAGCAATCAGCCCCAGCATTTT. The chain has TRBV19 and TRBJ1-5, with 7 bases aligning to TRBD1. The J segment lost 1 base and the V segment lost 3 bases, leaving 6 bases of the junction unmatched. The CDR3 runs to 16 residues. Per germline, CDR1 LNHDA and CDR2 SQIVND (reference sequence). Variable domain in full (rest from reference TRBV19 and TRBJ1-5): DGGITQSPKYLFRKEGQNVTLSCEQNLNHDAMYWYRQDPGQGLRLIYYSQIVNDFQKGDIAEGYSVSREKKESFPLTVTSAQKNPTAFYLCASSIRGGISNQPQHFGDGTRLSIL.